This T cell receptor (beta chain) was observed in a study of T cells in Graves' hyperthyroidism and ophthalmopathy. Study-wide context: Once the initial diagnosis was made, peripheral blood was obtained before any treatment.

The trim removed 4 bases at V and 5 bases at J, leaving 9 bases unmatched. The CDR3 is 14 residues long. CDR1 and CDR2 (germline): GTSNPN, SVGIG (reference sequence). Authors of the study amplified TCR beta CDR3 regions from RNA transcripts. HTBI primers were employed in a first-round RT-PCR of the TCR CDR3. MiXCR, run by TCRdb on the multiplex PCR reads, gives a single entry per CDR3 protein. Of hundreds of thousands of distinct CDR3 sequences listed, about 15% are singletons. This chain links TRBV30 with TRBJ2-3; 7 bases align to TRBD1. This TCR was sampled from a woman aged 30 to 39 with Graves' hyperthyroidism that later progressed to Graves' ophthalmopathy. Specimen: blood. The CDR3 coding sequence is TGTGCCTGGAAGTCCGCAGGGGGTGGAGATACGCAGTATTTT. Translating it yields CAWKSAGGGDTQYF. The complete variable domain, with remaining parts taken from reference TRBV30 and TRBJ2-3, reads SQTIHQWPATLVQPVGSPLSLECTVEGTSNPNLYWYRQAAGRGLQLLFYSVGIGQISSEVPQNLSASRPQDRQFILSSKKLLLSDSGFYLCAWKSAGGGDTQYFGPGTRLTVL.